This T cell receptor beta chain was found in a study of technical replicates of blood from several donors. CDR3 length equals 10 residues. Germline V lookup: CDR1 DFQATT, CDR2 SNEGSKA (reference sequence). Some clones are missing from TCRdb's copy, which holds only in-frame ones; the method was immunoSEQ multiplex PCR. The table shows some 77,000 clones, with around 90% occurring only once. The source material was T cells isolated from PBMCs. V and J are TRBV20-1 and TRBJ1-2, with TRBD1 as a possible D gene (6 bases). The origin of this receptor is a human donor in good health. The CDR3 spells CRTHQNRDTF. The CDR3 DNA follows: TGCAGAACCCACCAGAACAGGGACACCTTC.